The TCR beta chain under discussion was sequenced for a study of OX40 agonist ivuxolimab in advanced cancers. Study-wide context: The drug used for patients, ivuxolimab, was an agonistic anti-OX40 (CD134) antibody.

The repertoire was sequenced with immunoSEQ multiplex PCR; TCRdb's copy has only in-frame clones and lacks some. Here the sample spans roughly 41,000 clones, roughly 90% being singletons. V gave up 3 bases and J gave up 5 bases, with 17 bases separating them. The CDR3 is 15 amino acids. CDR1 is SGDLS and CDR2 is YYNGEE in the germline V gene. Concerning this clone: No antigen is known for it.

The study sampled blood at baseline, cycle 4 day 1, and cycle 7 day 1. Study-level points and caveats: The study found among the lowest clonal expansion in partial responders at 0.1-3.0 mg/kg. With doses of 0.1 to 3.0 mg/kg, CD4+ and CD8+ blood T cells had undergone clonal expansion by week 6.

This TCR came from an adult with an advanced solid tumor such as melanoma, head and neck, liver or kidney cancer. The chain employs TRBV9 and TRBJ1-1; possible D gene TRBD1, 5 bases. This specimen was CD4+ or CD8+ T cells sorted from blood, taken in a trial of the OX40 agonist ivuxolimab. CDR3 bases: TGTGCCAGCAGCGCTACCTGGGGGGGTGGTACTGAAGCTTTCTTT. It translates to CASSATWGGGTEAFF.